This T cell receptor beta chain comes out of a study of T-cell memory formation after mild COVID-19. Study-level background: TCR clusters mostly belonged to single donors. Study results and limitations: Nothing showed for sure that second-wave clones peaking on day 37 were SARS-CoV-2 specific. Contracting clones from day 15 to 85 had balanced CD4/CD8; later expanders favoured CD4+. Contracting CD4+ clones lay largely in CM and EM, with CD8+ ones residing in EMRA.

A single record per CDR3 protein comes from TCRdb applying MiXCR to the 5' RACE reads. This table has hundreds of thousands of distinct CDR3 sequences, around 21% appearing once. On this clonotype: Its target is unknown.

CDR1 is LGHDT, CDR2 YNNKEL, per germline (reference sequence). V was clipped by 4 bases and J by 3 bases; unmatched bases: 6. CDR3 length: 16 amino acids. This chain joins TRBV3-1 and TRBJ2-1; 10 bases are shared with TRBD2. Sequenced input: PBMCs or a T cell subset sorted from them (not recorded which). The sequence came from an adult woman who had mild COVID-19 (a few samples of this study predate the infection). Cell type and time point are not known. This chain's CDR3 is CASSRTSGVLYNEQFF. CDR3 DNA sequence: TGTGCCAGCAGCCGCACTAGCGGGGTACTCTACAATGAGCAGTTCTTC.